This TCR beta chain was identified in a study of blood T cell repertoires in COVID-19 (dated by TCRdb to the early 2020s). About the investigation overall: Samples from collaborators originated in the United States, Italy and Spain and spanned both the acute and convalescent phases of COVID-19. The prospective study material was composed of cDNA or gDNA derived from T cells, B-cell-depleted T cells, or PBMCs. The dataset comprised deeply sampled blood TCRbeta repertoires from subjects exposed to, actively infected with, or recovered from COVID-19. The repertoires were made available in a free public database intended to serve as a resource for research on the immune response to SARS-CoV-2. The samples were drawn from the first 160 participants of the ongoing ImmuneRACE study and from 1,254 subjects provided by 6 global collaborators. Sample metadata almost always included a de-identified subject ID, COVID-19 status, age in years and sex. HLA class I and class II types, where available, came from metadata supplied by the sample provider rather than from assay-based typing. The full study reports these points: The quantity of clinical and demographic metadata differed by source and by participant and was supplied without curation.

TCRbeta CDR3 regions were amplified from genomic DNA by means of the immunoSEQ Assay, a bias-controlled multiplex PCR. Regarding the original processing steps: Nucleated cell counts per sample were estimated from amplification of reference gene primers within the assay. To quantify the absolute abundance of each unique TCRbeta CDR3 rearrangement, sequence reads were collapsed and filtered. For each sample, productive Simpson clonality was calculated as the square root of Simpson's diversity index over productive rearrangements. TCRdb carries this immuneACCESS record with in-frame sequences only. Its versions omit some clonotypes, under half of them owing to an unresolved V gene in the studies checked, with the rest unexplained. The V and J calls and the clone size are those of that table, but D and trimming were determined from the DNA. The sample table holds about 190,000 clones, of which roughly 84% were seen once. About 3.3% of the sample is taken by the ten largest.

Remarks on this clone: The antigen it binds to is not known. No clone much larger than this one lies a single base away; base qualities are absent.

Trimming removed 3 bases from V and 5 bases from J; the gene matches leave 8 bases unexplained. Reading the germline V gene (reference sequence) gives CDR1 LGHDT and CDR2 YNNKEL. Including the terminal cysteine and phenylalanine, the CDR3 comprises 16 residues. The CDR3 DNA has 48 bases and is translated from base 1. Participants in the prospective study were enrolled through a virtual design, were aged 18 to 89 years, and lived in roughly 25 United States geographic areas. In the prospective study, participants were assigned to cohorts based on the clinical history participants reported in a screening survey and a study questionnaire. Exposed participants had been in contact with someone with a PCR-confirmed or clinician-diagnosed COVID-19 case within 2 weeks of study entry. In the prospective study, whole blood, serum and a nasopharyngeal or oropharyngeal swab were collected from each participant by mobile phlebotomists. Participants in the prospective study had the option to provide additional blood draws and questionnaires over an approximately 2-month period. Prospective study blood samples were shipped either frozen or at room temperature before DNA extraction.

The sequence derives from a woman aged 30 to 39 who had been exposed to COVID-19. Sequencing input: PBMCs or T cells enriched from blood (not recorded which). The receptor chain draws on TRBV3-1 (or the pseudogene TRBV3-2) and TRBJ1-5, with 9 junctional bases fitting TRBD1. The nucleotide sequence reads TGTGCCAGCAGCCAGGCTGGACAGGGGACTGATCAGCCCCAGCATTTT. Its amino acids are CASSQAGQGTDQPQHF.